This T cell receptor (beta chain) was recorded in a study of T-cell memory formation after mild COVID-19. Study context: Largely donor-specific TCR clusters were found.

Study results and limitations: Clones that contracted from day 15 to 85 were balanced CD4/CD8, while later expanders leaned CD4+. Memory from before infection featured some responding clones, which suggests cross-reactive memory joined. Of the contracting clones, CD4+ ones lay mainly in CM and EM, and CD8+ ones in EMRA.

TCRdb analysed the 5' RACE reads with MiXCR anew, one entry per CDR3 protein. This sample has roughly 260,000 distinct CDR3 sequences, with 16% found just once. CDR1 is MNHNY and CDR2 is SVGAGI in the germline V gene (reference sequence). V gave up 4 bases and J gave up 4 bases, with 13 bases separating them. The CDR3 contains 14 residues. This clonotype was observed a handful of times. Its antigen is unknown. Specimen: PBMCs or a T cell subset sorted from them (not recorded which). The gene calls are TRBV6-6 and TRBJ1-2; D remains unclear. The receptor was derived from a man between 18 and 29 years old who had mild COVID-19 (a few samples of this study predate the infection). Cell type and time point are not known. CDR3 DNA sequence: TGTGCCAGCAGTTTTGTTGAGGGCACCTATGGCTACACCTTC. Translation: CASSFVEGTYGYTF.